The rows below give T cell receptor beta chains drawn from one sample of a study of beta chain features in type 1 diabetes. The data were produced by immunoSEQ multiplex PCR, yet TCRdb's version contains in-frame clones alone and is incomplete. This table has about 350,000 clones, 20% appearing once. The sequencing input was naive CD4+ T cells from blood. These receptors originate from a woman between 18 and 30 years old in good health. The CDR3 runs from the conserved cysteine through the conserved F or W. The D gene is left open where the match is weak. Expanded clones are given a class, and other clones once, few, many or no size at all.

v_gene	j_gene	d_gene	abundance	CDR3nt	CDR3aa
TRBV19	TRBJ1-6	NA	few	TGTGCCAGTACCACGACAGGATCCTATAATTCACCCCTCCACTTT	CASTTTGSYNSPLHF
TRBV5-8	TRBJ1-5	NA	once	TGTGCCAGCAGCTTGGTGGGGGGGAATCAGCCCCAGCATTTT	CASSLVGGNQPQHF
TRBV30	TRBJ2-3	NA	NA	TGTGCCTGGAGTGTATGGGCCGGTACGCAGTATTTT	CAWSVWAGTQYF
TRBV2	TRBJ2-5	NA	NA	TGTGCCAGCACCGGGGTCCCAGAGACCCAGTACTTC	CASTGVPETQYF
TRBV9	TRBJ1-1	NA	NA	TGTGCCAGCAGCGTAGAGCGGAAAACTGAAGCTTTCTTT	CASSVERKTEAFF
TRBV5-1	TRBJ1-4	TRBD1	NA	TGCGCCAGCACGGCGGGACAGACTAATGAAAAACTGTTTTTT	CASTAGQTNEKLFF
TRBV5-1	TRBJ2-1	TRBD2	NA	TGCGCCAGCAGCACGGGACTAGTCGTAAGTGAGCAGTTCTTC	CASSTGLVVSEQFF
TRBV4-1	TRBJ2-7	TRBD2	NA	TGCGCCAGCAGCCAAGCGGGAGGGATCTACGAGCAGTACTTC	CASSQAGGIYEQYF
TRBV5-1	TRBJ2-7	TRBD2	few	TGCGCCAGCAGGCGGACTAGCGGGGTCTACGAGCAGTACTTC	CASRRTSGVYEQYF
TRBV9	TRBJ2-1	TRBD2	NA	TGTGCCAGCAGCTGGGGGGGGAGCTCCTACAATGAGCAGTTCTTC	CASSWGGSSYNEQFF
TRBV11-2	TRBJ2-2	NA	few	TGTGCCAGCAGCTTAGTGGGCGCGATCGGGGAGCTGTTTTTT	CASSLVGAIGELFF
TRBV11-1	TRBJ2-2	TRBD1	few	TGTGCCAGCAGTGTTGGACAGGGGGCCGACGGGGAGCTGTTTTTT	CASSVGQGADGELFF
TRBV5-1	TRBJ1-5	NA	few	TGCGCCAGCAGCTTGGAGTACAGAGGGGGGCCCCAGCATTTT	CASSLEYRGGPQHF
TRBV10-3	TRBJ2-7	NA	NA	TGTGCCATCAGTGAACGGAGCAGGGGCAGCTCCTACGAGCAGTACTTC	CAISERSRGSSYEQYF
TRBV7-9	TRBJ1-1	NA	NA	TGTGCCAGCAGCCCCGTTCGGGGTTTTAAGGATGAAGCTTTCTTT	CASSPVRGFKDEAFF
TRBV27	TRBJ1-2	TRBD1	NA	TGTGCCAGCAGGGGTGGGACAGCTAACTATGGCTACACCTTC	CASRGGTANYGYTF
TRBV4-2	TRBJ2-2	NA	few	TGTGCCAGCAGTGGGCGGGCTATCCGTACCGGGGAGCTGTTTTTT	CASSGRAIRTGELFF
TRBV15	TRBJ1-2	TRBD1	NA	TGTGCCACCAGCAGAGATAAGGGGGCATATGGCTACACCTTC	CATSRDKGAYGYTF
TRBV6-5	TRBJ1-2	TRBD1	few	TGTGCCGCTGGACAGGGATCAATTTGGGCTGGCTACACCTTC	CAAGQGSIWAGYTF
TRBV5-1	TRBJ2-3	NA	few	TGCGCCAGCAGCCCCCTAGGGGGAGATACGCAGTATTTT	CASSPLGGDTQYF
TRBV5-6	TRBJ2-1	TRBD2	NA	TGTGCCAGCAGCCCGGGACTAGCGGGAGGAAATGAGCAGTTCTTC	CASSPGLAGGNEQFF
TRBV10-3	TRBJ2-3	TRBD2	NA	TGTGCCATCACGGAACTAGCGGGAGATACGCAGTATTTT	CAITELAGDTQYF
TRBV7-2	TRBJ2-5	TRBD2	NA	TGTGCCAGCAGCCTAGCGGGGGCAAGGCAAGAGACCCAGTACTTC	CASSLAGARQETQYF
TRBV7-9	TRBJ2-7	TRBD2	few	TGTGCCAGCAGCACCGGGACTAGCGTCTACGAGCAGTACTTC	CASSTGTSVYEQYF
TRBV27	TRBJ2-3	NA	few	TGTGCCAGCAGTTTATCGGGCCAGGCCTATTTT	CASSLSGQAYF
TRBV5-1	TRBJ2-2	TRBD2	NA	TGCGCCAGCAGCTCACTAGCGGGGCACACCGGGGAGCTGTTTTTT	CASSSLAGHTGELFF